Presented here are 29 T cell receptor beta chains from one specimen sequenced in a study of molecular identifiers for immune sequencing clone quantification. TCRdb analysed the PCR reads with MiXCR anew, one entry per CDR3 protein. The sample lists tens of thousands of distinct CDR3 sequences, approximately 17% occurring once. Sequencing used naive CD8+ T cells from blood, with Jurkat cell RNA spiked in. The subset is: FACS-sorted CD8+CD4-CCR7+CD45RA+ naive T cells. These receptors were taken from a human donor in good health. Some libraries in this study had Jurkat cell RNA spiked in.

Regarding this clonotype: This may be a read error: a much more frequent sequence differs by one nucleotide. This chain joins TRBV7-9 and TRBJ1-6; D is undetermined. There are 15 residues in the CDR3. With 1 base removed from V and 9 bases from J, the gap between germline ends came to 13 bases. The germline CDR1 and CDR2 sequences are SEHNR and FQNEAQ (reference sequence). The CDR3, as DNA: TGTGCCAGCAGCTTAGGACCCCCGGGCCCTTCACCCCTCCACTTT. Translating it yields CASSLGPPGPSPLHF.

This clonotype was counted only a few times. The rearrangement uses TRBV20-1 and TRBJ2-3, with D perhaps being TRBD1 or TRBD2 (5 bases each). The germline gives CDR1 DFQATT, CDR2 SNEGSKA (reference sequence). This CDR3 comprises 17 residues. V shed 6 bases and J shed 0 bases, with 22 bases lying between them. The CDR3 bases are TGCAGTGCGACCTCCCCTTGGGGGAGTCCTAGCACAGATACGCAGTATTTT. Encoded protein: CSATSPWGSPSTDTQYF.

A word on this clonotype: Since a much larger clone is just one base distant, this may be a read error. The rearrangement joins TRBV27 to TRBJ1-5, with unresolved D. From germline, CDR1 is MNHEY and CDR2 SMNVEV (reference sequence). The CDR3 has 18 amino acids. Written as DNA, the CDR3 is TGTGCCAACAGTTTAATCGGCGTGGGTGGGGTGTCGGGACAGCCCCAGCATTTT. It yields the protein CANSLIGVGGVSGQPQHF.

Details on this clonotype: A much larger clone differs by one base, so this may be a read error. The chain recombines TRBV25-1 with TRBJ1-2; 9 bases agree with TRBD1. The CDR3 length is 12 residues. Germline V CDR1 and CDR2: MGHDK, SYGVNS. This chain's CDR3 is CASSPDRGGYAF. The DNA of the CDR3 is TGTGCCAGCAGTCCGGACAGGGGTGGCTACGCCTTC.

About this clonotype itself: A much larger clone differs by one base, so this may be a read error. The chain uses TRBV4-3 and TRBJ1-2; D unclear. The germline V gene has CDR1 LGHNA and CDR2 YSLEER. Trimming left V 0 bases short and J 7 bases short, with 15 bases between. This CDR3 spans 15 amino acids. The CDR3 nucleotides are TGCGCCAGCAGCCAAGAATTTCCTCGCCACTGTGGCTACACCTTC. Protein: CASSQEFPRHCGYTF.

This clonotype was seen many times. The V and J genes are TRBV7-9 and TRBJ1-1; D is unresolved. The CDR3 totals 13 residues. Looked up from germline, CDR1 is SEHNR and CDR2 is FQNEAQ (reference sequence). V was shortened by 3 bases and J by 1 base, with 6 bases between the two germline ends. The CDR3 sequence: CASSFDGNTEAFF. The CDR3 DNA is TGTGCCAGCAGCTTTGACGGGAACACTGAAGCTTTCTTT.

This clonotype was picked up many times. The chain employs TRBV20-1 and TRBJ2-5; TRBD2 is a possible D gene (5 bases). This CDR3 comprises 14 residues. The V end lost 6 bases, the J end lost 3 bases, and 17 bases lay between the germline ends. Germline V lookup: CDR1 DFQATT, CDR2 SNEGSKA (reference sequence). In nucleotides, the CDR3 is TGCAGTGCAACGCTGGACTGGCCAAAAGAGACCCAGTACTTC. Amino acids: CSATLDWPKETQYF.

This clonotype was observed many times. The rearrangement uses TRBV24-1 and TRBJ2-3, with a weak D call TRBD2 (6 bases). The ends were cut back, 4 bases at V and 0 bases at J, with 13 bases in the middle. Germline V gene sequence: CDR1 KGHDR, CDR2 SFDVKD. The CDR3 consists of 16 residues. The CDR3 DNA reads TGTGCCACCAGTGAATACCCTAGCGTCAGCACAGATACGCAGTATTTT. This codes for CATSEYPSVSTDTQYF.

This clonotype has ten or more counts. This chain joins TRBV6-5 and TRBJ1-1; no reliable D call. Germline loops: CDR1 MNHEY, CDR2 SVGAGI. V was trimmed by 3 bases and J by 1 base, leaving 6 bases between them. This CDR3 is 13 amino acids long. CDR3 sequence (DNA): TGTGCCAGCAGTTATCGAAGGAACACTGAAGCTTTCTTT. Its protein product is CASSYRRNTEAFF.

Ten or more counts support this clonotype. This chain links TRBV14 with TRBJ2-1; 11 nucleotides align to TRBD2. The CDR3 is 16 residues long. CDR1 and CDR2 (germline): SGHDN, FVKESK. The V and J ends lost 4 bases and 7 bases, in that order; junction bases with no gene match: 9. The CDR3 is CASSPGTSGVPNEQFF. DNA for the CDR3: TGTGCCAGCAGCCCCGGGACTAGCGGAGTCCCTAATGAGCAGTTCTTC.

In this sample, this clonotype turned up a few times. One base away lies a much larger clone, so this may be a sequencing read error. The genes are TRBV27 and TRBJ1-4; 8 bases match TRBD1. The CDR3 extends over 15 amino acids. Germline assignment: CDR1 MNHEY and CDR2 SMNVEV (reference sequence). Written as DNA, the CDR3 is TGTGTCAGCGGTACCCAGGGGGCTCTTAGGGAAAAACTGTTTTTT. It specifies CVSGTQGALREKLFF.

The sample holds many counts of this clonotype. V and J are TRBV6-6 and TRBJ2-7, with D hard to call. CDR3 size: 12 residues. In germline, CDR1 is MNHNY, CDR2 SVGAGI (reference sequence). V was cut by 5 bases and J by 2 bases, with 7 bases left in between. CDR3 in DNA: TGTGCCAGCAGTCCTAGTCCCTACGAGCAGTACTTC. Translated: CASSPSPYEQYF.

This clonotype was counted many times. V gene TRBV13 combines with J gene TRBJ2-7; 7 bases agree with TRBD1. Germline CDR1 is PRHDT and CDR2 is FYEKMQ (reference sequence). Trimming cost V 0 bases and J 2 bases; bases outside gene matches: 7. This CDR3 region has 16 residues. The CDR3 region has the DNA TGTGCCAGCAGCTTAGGAGGACAGGCGAATACCTACGAGCAGTACTTC. This codes for CASSLGGQANTYEQYF.

This clonotype is medium-sized. The genes are TRBV5-6 and TRBJ2-3; D is uncertain. Germline CDR1 is SGHDT and CDR2 is YYEEEE. The V and J ends lost 4 bases and 0 bases respectively, with 0 bases between them. The CDR3 totals 11 residues. For the CDR3, the DNA is TGTGCCAGCAGCAGCACAGATACGCAGTATTTT. Residues: CASSSTDTQYF.

This clonotype was picked up many times. The chain combines TRBV27 with TRBJ2-7, with D unclear. In germline, CDR1 is MNHEY, CDR2 SMNVEV (reference sequence). The CDR3 extends over 15 amino acids. V dropped 3 bases and J dropped 2 bases, with 14 bases sitting between them. CDR3 sequence (DNA): TGTGCCAGCAGTTTCTTGGTCGGGCTCCCCTACGAGCAGTACTTC. Translating it yields CASSFLVGLPYEQYF.

Remarks on this clonotype: This may stem from a read error, because a much larger clone lies one nucleotide away. The chain couples TRBV3-1 to TRBJ2-7; D gene ambiguous. This CDR3 is 11 amino acids long. Germline V gene sequence: CDR1 LGHDT, CDR2 YNNKEL (reference sequence). Trimming pared 5 bases from V and 5 bases from J, leaving 7 bases between. The CDR3, as DNA: TGTGCCAGCAGCGGCAACAACGAGCAGTACTTC. Translating gives CASSGNNEQYF.

This clonotype was detected ten times or more. CDR3 nucleotides: TGCGCCAGCAGCCAAGAGGGATTCGGAGAGCAGTACTTC. This codes for CASSQEGFGEQYF. The rearrangement uses TRBV4-3 and TRBJ2-7; D remains ambiguous. The CDR3 extends over 13 amino acids. V was pared by 0 bases and J by 7 bases, with 10 bases between. Germline V gene lookup returns CDR1 LGHNA and CDR2 YSLEER.

A note on this clonotype: A much larger clone differs by one base, so this may be a read error. The chain recombines TRBV4-1 with TRBJ2-7; possible D gene TRBD2, 6 bases. The CDR3 is 14 residues long. V gave up 4 bases and J gave up 5 bases, with 15 bases separating them. Germline V gene data show CDR1 as MGHRA and CDR2 as YSYEKL. CDR3 sequence reads: CASSPSPGEDEQYF. The CDR3 DNA is TGCGCCAGCAGCCCGAGTCCGGGGGAGGACGAGCAGTACTTC.

This clonotype was counted ten times or more. The chain carries TRBV14 and TRBJ2-7; D is unclear. The CDR3 has 13 amino acids. Per the germline V gene, CDR1 is SGHDN and CDR2 is FVKESK. V was cut by 0 bases and J by 3 bases, with 6 bases left in between. CDR3 nucleotides: TGTGCCAGCAGCCAAGATGACATCTACGAGCAGTACTTC. Translated, it gives CASSQDDIYEQYF.

The chain uses TRBV14 and TRBJ1-4; D call uncertain. V was pared by 1 base and J by 8 bases, with 14 bases between. CDR1 SGHDN and CDR2 FVKESK come from the germline V gene. CDR3 size: 15 residues. This CDR3 is CASSQGLPGSEKLFF. CDR3 DNA sequence: TGTGCCAGCAGCCAAGGACTTCCGGGATCGGAAAAACTGTTTTTT.

This clonotype was picked up many times. This chain uses TRBV5-6 with TRBJ2-7, with D perhaps matching TRBD1 (6 bases). Germline-derived CDR1 and CDR2 are SGHDT and YYEEEE. V was clipped by 2 bases and J by 3 bases, with 12 bases between them. The CDR3 contains 14 residues. Here the CDR3 reads CASSLTGTLYEQYF. The CDR3 region has the DNA TGTGCCAGCAGCTTAACCGGGACACTCTACGAGCAGTACTTC.

The table lists this clonotype with many counts. J is TRBJ2-7 and V is TRBV29-1, with D possibly being TRBD2 (5 bases). Germline V gene lookup returns CDR1 SQVTM and CDR2 ANQGSEA. Trimming pared 3 bases from V and 2 bases from J, leaving 11 bases between. CDR3 size: 13 residues. CDR3 DNA: TGCAGCGTTGAGGGCGGGCCTACCTACGAGCAGTACTTC. Encoded protein: CSVEGGPTYEQYF.

This clonotype was seen at least ten times. V is TRBV7-9 and J is TRBJ2-7; D is ambiguous. CDR3 size: 14 residues. V dropped 1 base and J dropped 3 bases, with 10 bases sitting between them. Germline V gene data show CDR1 as SEHNR and CDR2 as FQNEAQ (reference sequence). The CDR3 region is CASSLVGKSYEQYF. The CDR3 bases are TGTGCCAGCAGCTTAGTGGGAAAAAGCTACGAGCAGTACTTC.

Remarks on this clonotype: This could be a read error, since a much larger clone is one nucleotide away. The chain joins TRBV20-1 to TRBJ2-7; D remains unclear. This CDR3 spans 13 amino acids. Germline assignment: CDR1 DFQATT and CDR2 SNEGSKA (reference sequence). This chain's CDR3 is CSARERAFYGQYF. For the CDR3, the DNA is TGCAGTGCTAGAGAAAGAGCGTTCTACGGGCAGTACTTC.

This clonotype was observed at least ten times. This rearrangement joins TRBV27 to TRBJ1-6, with D unclear. The CDR3 consists of 16 residues. Trimming stripped 0 bases from V and 5 bases from J, with 11 bases between. Germline lookup yields CDR1 MNHEY and CDR2 SMNVEV (reference sequence). The CDR3 is CASSLSRTANNSPLHF. CDR3 coding DNA: TGTGCCAGCAGTTTATCTCGAACCGCGAATAATTCACCCCTCCACTTT.

This clonotype showed up many times. The rearrangement uses TRBV20-1 and TRBJ2-7; the match to TRBD1 covers 9 bases. Germline CDR1 is DFQATT and CDR2 is SNEGSKA (reference sequence). The trim removed 6 bases at V and 1 base at J, leaving 16 bases unmatched. There are 17 residues in the CDR3. The CDR3 protein is CSAIPWGGTGKSYEQYF. CDR3 DNA: TGCAGTGCCATACCTTGGGGGGGGACAGGGAAATCCTACGAGCAGTACTTC.

This clonotype was detected ten times or more. The chain links TRBV29-1 to TRBJ2-3; 12 bases map to TRBD2. Germline V gene sequence: CDR1 SQVTM, CDR2 ANQGSEA. Trimming cost V 4 bases and J 1 base; bases outside gene matches: 9. The CDR3 contains 17 residues. CDR3 nucleotide sequence: TGCAGCGTTGTGGGACTAGCGGGTACTTCTGGCACAGATACGCAGTATTTT. Its translation is CSVVGLAGTSGTDTQYF.

This clonotype appeared a few times. J is TRBJ1-6 and V is TRBV6-2 or TRBV6-3; D is perhaps TRBD1 (6 bases). Germline V gene lookup returns CDR1 MNHEY and CDR2 SVGEGT. Trimming removed 4 bases at V and 7 bases at J, with 14 bases between. This CDR3 has 15 residues. Written as DNA, the CDR3 is TGTGCCAGCAGTTTCCACGCAGGGGAGAATTCACCCCTCCACTTT. It translates to CASSFHAGENSPLHF.

At least ten counts were recorded for this clonotype. The chain links TRBV28 to TRBJ2-2, with D perhaps TRBD2 (5 bases). CDR3 length equals 17 residues. V was pared by 4 bases and J by 0 bases, with 15 bases between. The germline CDR1 and CDR2 sequences are MDHEN and SYDVKM. The CDR3 DNA follows: TGTGCCAGCAGTTATGAACCGAGCGGATCGAACACCGGGGAGCTGTTTTTT. This sequence encodes CASSYEPSGSNTGELFF.